The 27 T cell receptor beta chains reported below all come from one sample, sequenced in a study of Ad26.COV2.S vaccination and SARS-CoV-2 variants. Libraries were prepared by immunoSEQ multiplex PCR; TCRdb keeps only in-frame clonotypes and omits some of them. The sample consists of approximately 340,000 clones, around 92% of them appearing once. The sequencing here drew on peripheral blood, taken after recovery from COVID-19. Every receptor here comes from a human donor who had recovered from COVID-19.

J is TRBJ1-1 and V is TRBV25-1; 8 bases map to TRBD1. The V segment lost 3 bases and the J segment 5 bases; nucleotides outside the gene matches: 5. The CDR3 is 14 amino acids. CDR1 and CDR2 from the germline V gene are MGHDK and SYGVNS. The CDR3, as DNA: TGTGCCAGCAGTGACCCGACAGGGGTGACTGAAGCTTTCTTT. Its translation: CASSDPTGVTEAFF.

V gene TRBV9 combines with J gene TRBJ1-2, with 8 bases aligning to TRBD1. Germline values: CDR1 SGDLS, CDR2 YYNGEE. The CDR3 contains 16 residues. The trim removed 3 bases at V and 0 bases at J, leaving 7 bases unmatched. CDR3 nucleotide sequence: TGTGCCAGCAGCGCTGGACAGGGACTCACTAACTATGGCTACACCTTC. Translated: CASSAGQGLTNYGYTF.

As for this clone: Other DNA sequences in the same sample also yield this CDR3. J is TRBJ1-1 and V is TRBV29-1, with a tentative D call TRBD1 (5 bases). The germline V gene has CDR1 SQVTM and CDR2 ANQGSEA. V lost 4 bases to trimming and J lost 5 bases, with 8 bases between them. The CDR3 length is 11 residues. The CDR3 nucleotides read TGCAGCGTTGTAGGGGATACTGAAGCTTTCTTT. Its translation: CSVVGDTEAFF. The full variable domain, rest sourced from reference TRBV29-1 and TRBJ1-1, is SAVISQKPSRDICQRGTSLTIQCQVDSQVTMMFWYRQQPGQSLTLIATANQGSEATYESGFVIDKFPISRPNLTFSTLTVSNMSPEDSSIYLCSVVGDTEAFFGQGTRLTVV.

The chain carries TRBV27 and TRBJ2-3; TRBD2 agrees at 10 bases. With V trimmed by 7 bases and J by 6 bases, 10 bases remained unmatched. The CDR3 extends over 15 amino acids. The germline V gene encodes CDR1 MNHEY and CDR2 SMNVEV (reference sequence). The CDR3 here is CASTLSGGRGDTQYF. CDR3 sequence (DNA): TGTGCCAGCACCCTTAGCGGGGGGCGGGGGGATACGCAGTATTTT.

The J gene is TRBJ1-2, the V gene TRBV15; D might be TRBD1 (6 bases). Germline V gene data show CDR1 as LNHNV and CDR2 as YYDKDF (reference sequence). The CDR3 loop spans 15 amino acids. V was cut by 6 bases and J by 2 bases, with 16 bases left in between. In DNA, the CDR3 is TGTGCCACCAGAGGTTTCCGGGGGCTCAACTATGGCTACACCTTC. It codes for CATRGFRGLNYGYTF.

The chain recombines TRBV10-3 with TRBJ1-6; 9 nucleotides match TRBD1. This CDR3 region has 15 residues. CDR1 is ENHRY and CDR2 is SYGVKD in the germline V gene. J gave up 10 bases and V 6 bases, and 10 bases lay outside the gene matches. CDR3 nucleotide sequence: TGTGCCATCAGCGAAAAGGGACAGGGATCCTCACCCCTCCACTTT. Encoded protein: CAISEKGQGSSPLHF.

The V call is TRBV19, the J call TRBJ2-2; TRBD1 is a possible D gene (6 bases). This CDR3 is 16 amino acids long. The germline V gene encodes CDR1 LNHDA and CDR2 SQIVND (reference sequence). The V gene lost 6 bases and the J gene lost 4 bases, with 18 bases spanning the gap. CDR3 sequence reads: CASSTIVGAGTGELFF. The CDR3 region has the DNA TGTGCCAGTAGCACGATAGTGGGGGCGGGCACCGGGGAGCTGTTTTTT.

The chain combines TRBV11-3 with TRBJ2-1; no clear D. Trimming took off 4 bases at V and 7 bases at J, with 8 bases between the two ends. Germline assignment: CDR1 SGHNT and CDR2 YENEEA. The CDR3 loop spans 12 amino acids. CDR3 coding DNA: TGTGCCAGCAGCTCCCAGGAAAATGAGCAGTTCTTC. Translated: CASSSQENEQFF.

This clone was detected only once. V and J are TRBV4-3 and TRBJ1-1; D remains unclear. CDR1 and CDR2 (germline): LGHNA, YSLEER. The CDR3 sequence is 14 residues long. V lost 4 bases, J lost 2 bases, and 11 bases lay in between. CDR3 in amino acids: CASSPGRFNTEAFF. For the CDR3, the DNA is TGCGCCAGCAGCCCAGGACGGTTCAACACTGAAGCTTTCTTT.

This chain joins TRBV6-5 and TRBJ2-7; D is unresolved. This CDR3 is 12 amino acids long. Germline V lookup: CDR1 MNHEY, CDR2 SVGAGI. Trimming took off 5 bases at V and 4 bases at J, with 9 bases between the two ends. CDR3 DNA sequence: TGTGCCAGCAGTCCTCGCCGTTACGAGCAGTACTTC. Encoded protein: CASSPRRYEQYF.

The chain recombines TRBV6-5 with TRBJ2-7, with D possibly matching TRBD2 (6 bases). CDR1 is MNHEY and CDR2 is SVGAGI in the germline V gene. The CDR3 runs 14 residues. V was pared by 2 bases and J by 0 bases, with 8 bases between. The CDR3 DNA reads TGTGCCAGCAGTTACCGCGGGGACTCCTACGAGCAGTACTTC. This codes for CASSYRGDSYEQYF.

The chain uses TRBV3-1 (or the pseudogene TRBV3-2) and TRBJ1-1; D remains unclear. This CDR3 spans 12 amino acids. Between the trimmed V and J ends, which lost 1 base and 8 bases, there was a span of 8 bases. CDR1 is LGHDT, CDR2 YNNKEL, per germline (reference sequence). The CDR3 region has the DNA TGTGCCAGCAGCCAAGGAATCCGGGAAGCTTTCTTT. Its protein is CASSQGIREAFF.

The chain links TRBV14 to TRBJ1-5; D is unclear. Germline values: CDR1 SGHDN, CDR2 FVKESK. The CDR3 covers 13 residues. The V gene lost 5 bases and the J gene lost 4 bases, with 9 bases spanning the gap. In DNA form, the CDR3 reads TGTGCCAGCAGCTCCCAGACTAATCAGCCCCAGCATTTT. Residues: CASSSQTNQPQHF.

The gene calls are TRBV27 and TRBJ2-1; D might be TRBD2 (6 bases). Germline CDR1 reads MNHEY; CDR2 reads SMNVEV (reference sequence). The CDR3 spans 16 residues. Deletions cut 5 bases from V and 4 bases from J, with 18 bases between. CDR3 sequence: CASSPSGSGRYNEQFF. The CDR3 coding sequence is TGTGCCAGCAGTCCCTCGGGTAGCGGTAGGTACAATGAGCAGTTCTTC.

The chain combines TRBV5-1 with TRBJ2-7; maybe TRBD1 (6 bases). V lost 0 bases, J lost 3 bases, and 13 bases lay in between. Germline lookup yields CDR1 SGHRS and CDR2 YFSETQ. There are 15 residues in the CDR3. The CDR3: CASSLARQGNYEQYF. CDR3 DNA sequence: TGCGCCAGCAGCTTGGCCCGGCAGGGGAACTACGAGCAGTACTTC.

The gene calls are TRBV24-1 and TRBJ2-1; 11 nucleotides match TRBD1. This CDR3 has 17 residues. CDR1 and CDR2 (germline): KGHDR, SFDVKD. J lost 9 bases, V lost 0 bases, and 9 bases had no gene match. CDR3 sequence: CATSDLGTGGSSGEQFF. CDR3 coding DNA: TGTGCCACCAGTGATTTGGGGACAGGGGGATCCTCCGGTGAGCAGTTCTTC.

This chain links TRBV13 with TRBJ2-4; 7 bases agree with TRBD1. The junction had 4 bases not matched to a gene; V was cut back by 4 bases and J by 4 bases. In germline, CDR1 is PRHDT, CDR2 FYEKMQ (reference sequence). This CDR3 spans 14 amino acids. DNA of the CDR3: TGTGCCAGCAGCTCCCGGGACAGTAAAAACATTCAGTACTTC. The encoded protein is CASSSRDSKNIQYF.

This clone was seen more than once but under ten times. The genes are TRBV11-3 and TRBJ2-3, with D uncertain. The germline V and J ends were trimmed by 5 bases and 5 bases, with 11 bases remaining between them. The CDR3 spans 13 residues. Germline assignment: CDR1 SGHNT and CDR2 YENEEA. The CDR3 bases are TGTGCCAGCAGCCTAGTTCGGCGAGATACGCAGTATTTT. Residues: CASSLVRRDTQYF.

Here the CDR3 reads CASNGVAGGPNTGELFF. CDR3 nucleotide sequence: TGCGCCAGCAATGGGGTAGCGGGGGGGCCGAACACCGGGGAGCTGTTTTTT. J is TRBJ2-2 and V is TRBV5-1; 11 bases match TRBD2. The J segment lost 0 bases and the V segment lost 6 bases, leaving 7 bases of the junction unmatched. Per the germline V gene, CDR1 is SGHRS and CDR2 is YFSETQ. CDR3 length: 17 amino acids.

A single count supports this clone. The J gene is TRBJ2-1, the V gene TRBV7-2; the D gene could be TRBD1 or TRBD2 (5 bases each). V lost 5 bases and J lost 8, with 22 bases in between. This CDR3 is built from 16 residues. The V gene's germline CDR1 is SGHTA and CDR2 FQGNSA. The CDR3 reads CASSLPPGTITYEQFF. In DNA, the CDR3 is TGTGCCAGCAGCCTCCCTCCCGGGACCATAACGTATGAGCAGTTCTTC.

The genes are TRBV3-1 (or the pseudogene TRBV3-2) and TRBJ2-5, with TRBD1 matching over 11 bases. Germline CDR1 LGHDT, CDR2 YNNKEL (reference sequence). The CDR3 contains 15 residues. Trimming at V came to 6 bases and at J to 5 bases, leaving 8 bases not matched to a gene. The CDR3 spells CASSRGQGARETQYF. CDR3 nucleotides: TGTGCCAGCAGTCGTGGACAGGGGGCCCGGGAGACCCAGTACTTC.

The chain combines TRBV6-4 with TRBJ1-6; a weak D match, TRBD1 (5 bases). The V end lost 2 bases, the J end lost 0 bases, and 17 bases lay between the germline ends. Germline V CDR1 and CDR2: MRHNA, SNTAGT. The CDR3 contains 19 residues. CDR3 DNA sequence: TGTGCCAGCAGTGACCCGAGGGGAGGACATACCTCCTATAATTCACCCCTCCACTTT. Protein: CASSDPRGGHTSYNSPLHF.

The chain couples TRBV9 to TRBJ2-5; no firm D call. This CDR3 comprises 12 residues. Germline V lookup: CDR1 SGDLS, CDR2 YYNGEE. V shed 0 bases and J shed 6 bases, with 6 bases lying between them. CDR3: CASSVEGQTQYF. The CDR3 DNA reads as TGTGCCAGCAGCGTAGAGGGTCAGACCCAGTACTTC.

The CDR3 DNA reads as TGCGCCAGCAGCTTGGCCGGGGGGGCTTCCCAAGAGACCCAGTACTTC. Translation gives CASSLAGGASQETQYF. V is TRBV5-1 and J is TRBJ2-5, with 8 bases fitting TRBD2. Germline V CDR1 and CDR2: SGHRS, YFSETQ. The CDR3 has 16 residues. V was clipped by 0 bases and J by 1 base; unmatched bases: 5. The full variable domain, its missing parts supplied by reference TRBV5-1 and TRBJ2-5, is KAGVTQTPRYLIKTRGQQVTLSCSPISGHRSVSWYQQTPGQGLQFLFEYFSETQRNKGNFPGRFSGRQFSNSRSEMNVSTLELGDSALYLCASSLAGGASQETQYFGPGTRLLVL.

This rearrangement joins TRBV2 to TRBJ1-4, with D perhaps matching TRBD1 (5 bases). Between the trimmed V and J ends, which lost 10 bases and 11 bases, there was a span of 26 bases. CDR3 length equals 15 residues. Per the germline V gene, CDR1 is SNHLY and CDR2 is FYNNEI. CDR3 sequence reads: CAIAMKDNNSKKLFF. CDR3 DNA: TGTGCCATAGCGATGAAGGACAATAATTCAAAGAAACTGTTTTTT.

This clone is a singleton in its sample. V gene TRBV19 combines with J gene TRBJ1-4; tentative D call: TRBD1 (5 bases). This CDR3 is built from 14 residues. Deletions cut 8 bases from V and 3 bases from J, with 13 bases between. Per the germline V gene, CDR1 is LNHDA and CDR2 is SQIVND (reference sequence). The CDR3 region is CASLRRGPNEKLFF. CDR3 DNA: TGTGCCAGTCTACGGAGGGGCCCTAATGAAAAACTGTTTTTT.

V usage is TRBV6-5 and J usage is TRBJ2-7, with 9 bases identical to TRBD1. The germline gives CDR1 MNHEY, CDR2 SVGAGI. This CDR3 region has 16 residues. V lost 2 bases, J lost 2 bases, and 7 bases stayed unmatched. CDR3 protein: CASSYAPGQGPYEQYF. In nucleotides, the CDR3 is TGTGCCAGCAGTTACGCTCCGGGACAGGGTCCCTACGAGCAGTACTTC.